This T cell receptor beta chain originates from a study of T cells in Graves' hyperthyroidism and ophthalmopathy. TCR beta CDR3 region amplification was performed from RNA transcripts. When the TCR CDR3 underwent first-round RT-PCR, the HTBI primer set was used. Each CDR3 protein is one row after TCRdb ran MiXCR on the multiplex PCR reads. The sample contains some 530,000 distinct CDR3 sequences, under 25% of which appear only once. Unmatched junction bases numbered 7, after V lost 0 bases and J lost 8 bases. Germline V CDR1 and CDR2: LGHDT, YNNKEL (reference sequence). CDR3 size: 15 residues. The chain carries TRBV3-1 and TRBJ2-1; 7 bases agree with TRBD2. This receptor was taken from a woman between 65 and 79 years old with Graves' ophthalmopathy. The sequencing sample was made of blood. The CDR3 loop is CASSQDWTSVHEQFF. CDR3 nucleotides: TGTGCCAGCAGCCAAGATTGGACTAGTGTTCATGAGCAGTTCTTC.